The subject of this entry is one T cell receptor (beta chain). Assay used: immunoSEQ multiplex PCR; TCRdb lists only in-frame clones, some missing. This repertoire shows under 600,000 clones, about 80% found once; its top ten account for around 12%. The sample is drawn from a study of shared clonotypes between healthy human individuals. About the research overall: Donor composition was a couple of women and three men, aged 18 to 49.

Germline assignment: CDR1 SGHRS and CDR2 YFSETQ. CDR3 length equals 15 residues. V gave up 0 bases and J gave up 1 base, with 7 bases separating them. HIV-negative, healthy adults without recent acute infections or vaccinations were the donors. The chain links TRBV5-1 to TRBJ1-4, with D possibly matching TRBD1 (5 bases). Sequencing was done on a sample of PBMCs. This sequence was found in a woman aged 40 to 50 in good health. Some clones in this sample may be carry-over from other donors' samples. CDR3 nucleotides: TGCGCCAGCAGCTTGGCGGGGGTAACTAATGAAAAACTGTTTTTT. Encoded protein: CASSLAGVTNEKLFF.